The rows below give T cell receptor beta chains drawn from one sample of a study of blood T cell repertoires in COVID-19. Method: immunoSEQ multiplex PCR; TCRdb's copy keeps in-frame clones and lacks some. The sample records about 120,000 clones, roughly nine tenths being singletons. The specimen sequenced was peripheral blood. These receptor sequences come from a man aged 65 to 85 with active or convalescent COVID-19. Both conserved end residues are part of each CDR3. A D gene is named only where the DNA matches it firmly. Size values are once, few and many counts, or a class for expanded clones, and some rows have none.

v_gene: TRBV5-1; j_gene: TRBJ1-4; d_gene: -; abundance: -; CDR3aa: CASSTGQNNEKLFF; CDR3nt: TGCGCCAGCAGCACAGGACAGAATAATGAAAAACTGTTTTTT
v_gene: TRBV4-2; j_gene: TRBJ1-4; d_gene: TRBD1; abundance: -; CDR3aa: CASSPGQVVEKLFF; CDR3nt: TGTGCCAGCAGCCCGGGACAGGTCGTTGAAAAACTGTTTTTT
v_gene: TRBV19; j_gene: TRBJ2-1; d_gene: -; abundance: -; CDR3aa: CASSTLSSYNEQFF; CDR3nt: TGTGCCAGTAGTACTCTAAGCTCCTACAATGAGCAGTTCTTC
v_gene: TRBV2; j_gene: TRBJ1-2; d_gene: -; abundance: -; CDR3aa: CASSEPRDHGYTF; CDR3nt: TGTGCCAGCAGTGAACCCAGGGATCATGGCTACACCTTC
v_gene: TRBV18; j_gene: TRBJ2-3; d_gene: -; abundance: few; CDR3aa: CASSPMGGSTDTQYF; CDR3nt: TGTGCCAGCTCCCCCATGGGAGGTAGCACAGATACGCAGTATTTT
v_gene: TRBV19; j_gene: TRBJ1-5; d_gene: TRBD1; abundance: -; CDR3aa: CASSPGTGAGQPQHF; CDR3nt: TGTGCCAGTAGTCCGGGGACAGGGGCGGGACAGCCCCAGCATTTT
v_gene: TRBV14; j_gene: TRBJ2-5; d_gene: TRBD2; abundance: -; CDR3aa: CASSQVSIDGGRGVQETQYF; CDR3nt: TGTGCCAGCAGCCAAGTAAGTATCGACGGCGGGAGAGGGGTGCAAGAGACCCAGTACTTC
v_gene: TRBV18; j_gene: TRBJ2-1; d_gene: TRBD2; abundance: -; CDR3aa: CASSLGAGKGYNEQFF; CDR3nt: TGTGCCAGCTCACTGGGAGCGGGAAAGGGTTACAATGAGCAGTTCTTC
v_gene: TRBV3-1/TRBV3-2; j_gene: TRBJ2-1; d_gene: TRBD1; abundance: -; CDR3aa: CASSQDATGHNEQFF; CDR3nt: TGTGCCAGCAGCCAAGATGCGACAGGGCACAATGAGCAGTTCTTC
v_gene: TRBV6-5; j_gene: TRBJ1-3; d_gene: -; abundance: few; CDR3aa: CASSRTGYSGNTIYF; CDR3nt: TGTGCCAGCAGTAGGACGGGGTACTCTGGAAACACCATATATTTT
v_gene: TRBV19; j_gene: TRBJ1-2; d_gene: -; abundance: -; CDR3aa: CASSITQGTRGYTF; CDR3nt: TGTGCCAGTAGTATCACCCAGGGGACGCGCGGCTACACCTTC
v_gene: TRBV10-3; j_gene: TRBJ2-7; d_gene: -; abundance: -; CDR3aa: CAISESDEQYF; CDR3nt: TGTGCCATCAGTGAGTCCGACGAGCAGTACTTC
v_gene: TRBV2; j_gene: TRBJ1-2; d_gene: -; abundance: -; CDR3aa: CASSELAVNYGYTF; CDR3nt: TGTGCCAGCAGTGAACTCGCGGTCAACTATGGCTACACCTTC
v_gene: TRBV12-3/TRBV12-4; j_gene: TRBJ1-6; d_gene: -; abundance: once; CDR3aa: CASSLERDSPLHF; CDR3nt: TGTGCCAGCAGTTTAGAACGGGATTCACCCCTCCACTTT
v_gene: TRBV18; j_gene: TRBJ2-7; d_gene: -; abundance: -; CDR3aa: CASSPFRQETSYEQYF; CDR3nt: TGTGCCAGCTCACCCTTTCGACAGGAGACCTCCTACGAGCAGTACTTC
v_gene: TRBV5-8; j_gene: TRBJ2-3; d_gene: TRBD1; abundance: -; CDR3aa: CASSKDRGLDTQYF; CDR3nt: TGTGCCAGCAGCAAGGACAGGGGGCTAGATACGCAGTATTTT
v_gene: TRBV28; j_gene: TRBJ1-4; d_gene: -; abundance: -; CDR3aa: CASMEGLEKLFF; CDR3nt: TGTGCCAGCATGGAGGGGCTTGAAAAACTGTTTTTT
v_gene: TRBV5-1; j_gene: TRBJ2-1; d_gene: -; abundance: -; CDR3aa: CASSFSSAQGGNEQFF; CDR3nt: TGCGCCAGCAGCTTCTCTTCGGCCCAAGGGGGCAATGAGCAGTTCTTC
v_gene: TRBV28; j_gene: TRBJ1-5; d_gene: -; abundance: -; CDR3aa: CASLVSGNQPQHF; CDR3nt: TGTGCCAGCCTAGTATCGGGGAATCAGCCCCAGCATTTT
v_gene: TRBV7-2; j_gene: TRBJ1-5; d_gene: -; abundance: -; CDR3aa: CASSLTANQPQHF; CDR3nt: TGTGCCAGCAGCCTGACAGCAAATCAGCCCCAGCATTTT
v_gene: TRBV12-3/TRBV12-4; j_gene: TRBJ1-2; d_gene: TRBD1; abundance: -; CDR3aa: CASSLRGTDGYTF; CDR3nt: TGTGCCAGCAGTCTCAGGGGGACGGATGGCTACACCTTC
v_gene: TRBV19; j_gene: TRBJ2-7; d_gene: TRBD2; abundance: -; CDR3aa: CASSPRTSGRDPYEQYF; CDR3nt: TGTGCCAGTAGTCCCCGGACTAGCGGGAGGGATCCCTACGAGCAGTACTTC
v_gene: TRBV6-5; j_gene: TRBJ2-1; d_gene: TRBD2; abundance: -; CDR3aa: CASSSRLAGYNEQFF; CDR3nt: TGTGCCAGCAGTTCTCGACTAGCGGGATACAATGAGCAGTTCTTC
v_gene: TRBV3-1/TRBV3-2; j_gene: TRBJ2-4; d_gene: TRBD2; abundance: -; CDR3aa: CASSQDRGGAKNIQYF; CDR3nt: TGTGCCAGCAGCCAAGATCGCGGGGGAGCCAAAAACATTCAGTACTTC
v_gene: TRBV5-1; j_gene: TRBJ2-3; d_gene: TRBD2; abundance: -; CDR3aa: CASSFQAGTTDTQYF; CDR3nt: TGCGCCAGCAGCTTCCAAGCGGGGACCACAGATACGCAGTATTTT
v_gene: TRBV5-1; j_gene: TRBJ1-4; d_gene: -; abundance: -; CDR3aa: CASSKTPGLEKLFF; CDR3nt: TGCGCCAGCAGCAAAACCCCAGGGCTTGAAAAACTGTTTTTT
v_gene: TRBV28; j_gene: TRBJ1-3; d_gene: -; abundance: -; CDR3aa: CASSGGVISGNTIYF; CDR3nt: TGTGCCAGCAGCGGTGGTGTGATCTCTGGAAACACCATATATTTT
v_gene: TRBV10-1; j_gene: TRBJ2-3; d_gene: TRBD2; abundance: -; CDR3aa: CASSEAGAADTQYF; CDR3nt: TGCGCCAGCAGTGAGGCGGGAGCCGCAGATACGCAGTATTTT
v_gene: TRBV15; j_gene: TRBJ2-1; d_gene: TRBD2; abundance: -; CDR3aa: CATRVSGAYNEQFF; CDR3nt: TGTGCCACCAGGGTGAGCGGGGCCTACAATGAGCAGTTCTTC
v_gene: TRBV28; j_gene: TRBJ1-5; d_gene: TRBD1; abundance: -; CDR3aa: CASSAPDRGNQPQHF; CDR3nt: TGTGCCAGCAGCGCTCCGGACAGGGGCAATCAGCCCCAGCATTTT
v_gene: TRBV28; j_gene: TRBJ1-1; d_gene: TRBD1; abundance: -; CDR3aa: CASRTGGGTEAFF; CDR3nt: TGTGCCAGCAGGACAGGGGGAGGCACTGAAGCTTTCTTT
v_gene: TRBV11-2; j_gene: TRBJ1-6; d_gene: -; abundance: -; CDR3aa: CASSSRGSSYNSPLHF; CDR3nt: TGTGCCAGCAGCTCCAGGGGTAGCTCCTATAATTCACCCCTCCACTTT
v_gene: TRBV11-1; j_gene: TRBJ2-7; d_gene: TRBD2; abundance: -; CDR3aa: CASSLELLAGVREQYF; CDR3nt: TGTGCCAGCAGCTTAGAGCTGTTAGCGGGAGTCCGCGAGCAGTACTTC
v_gene: TRBV28; j_gene: TRBJ1-1; d_gene: TRBD1; abundance: -; CDR3aa: CASSLRGPAFF; CDR3nt: TGTGCCAGCAGTTTAAGGGGGCCAGCTTTCTTT
v_gene: TRBV9; j_gene: TRBJ2-5; d_gene: TRBD1; abundance: -; CDR3aa: CASSVGQVKETQYF; CDR3nt: TGTGCCAGCAGCGTGGGACAGGTTAAAGAGACCCAGTACTTC
v_gene: TRBV7-2; j_gene: TRBJ2-3; d_gene: -; abundance: -; CDR3aa: CASSHPTADTQYF; CDR3nt: TGTGCCAGCAGCCACCCCACAGCAGATACGCAGTATTTT
v_gene: TRBV27; j_gene: TRBJ1-2; d_gene: -; abundance: -; CDR3aa: CASSLSGANYGYTF; CDR3nt: TGTGCCAGCAGTCTATCAGGAGCTAACTATGGCTACACCTTC
v_gene: TRBV10-3; j_gene: TRBJ2-1; d_gene: TRBD1; abundance: -; CDR3aa: CASHGTGKQFF; CDR3nt: TGTGCTTCTCATGGGACAGGGAAGCAGTTCTTC
v_gene: TRBV6-5; j_gene: TRBJ2-5; d_gene: TRBD2; abundance: -; CDR3aa: CASSILAGPGETQYF; CDR3nt: TGTGCCAGCAGTATTCTAGCGGGGCCAGGAGAGACCCAGTACTTC
v_gene: TRBV6-5; j_gene: TRBJ2-7; d_gene: TRBD2; abundance: -; CDR3aa: CASTSGSSYEQYF; CDR3nt: TGTGCCAGCACTAGCGGGAGCTCCTACGAGCAGTACTTC
v_gene: TRBV5-1; j_gene: TRBJ2-7; d_gene: TRBD1; abundance: -; CDR3aa: CASSLGQGLHEQYF; CDR3nt: TGCGCCAGCAGCCTTGGACAGGGTCTCCACGAGCAGTACTTC
v_gene: TRBV19; j_gene: TRBJ2-7; d_gene: -; abundance: once; CDR3aa: CASSRTAFREQYF; CDR3nt: TGTGCCAGTAGTAGGACAGCCTTTAGGGAGCAGTACTTC
v_gene: TRBV27; j_gene: TRBJ2-3; d_gene: TRBD2; abundance: -; CDR3aa: CASSPPRTSGSTDTQYF; CDR3nt: TGTGCCAGCAGTCCGCCCAGGACTAGCGGGAGCACAGATACGCAGTATTTT
v_gene: TRBV10-3; j_gene: TRBJ1-5; d_gene: -; abundance: -; CDR3aa: CAISDSGESQHF; CDR3nt: TGTGCCATCAGTGACTCAGGGGAGTCCCAGCATTTT
v_gene: TRBV24-1; j_gene: TRBJ1-2; d_gene: TRBD1; abundance: -; CDR3aa: CATSEGGQANYGYTF; CDR3nt: TGTGCCACCAGTGAGGGGGGACAGGCGAACTATGGCTACACCTTC
v_gene: TRBV27; j_gene: TRBJ2-1; d_gene: -; abundance: -; CDR3aa: CASSKGVAYNEQFF; CDR3nt: TGTGCCAGCTCCAAGGGAGTGGCCTACAATGAGCAGTTCTTC
v_gene: TRBV27; j_gene: TRBJ2-7; d_gene: TRBD1; abundance: -; CDR3aa: CASSASNRGHEQYF; CDR3nt: TGTGCCAGCAGTGCGAGCAACAGGGGCCACGAGCAGTACTTC
v_gene: TRBV7-6; j_gene: TRBJ2-1; d_gene: TRBD1; abundance: -; CDR3aa: CASSSGTGVYNEQFF; CDR3nt: TGTGCCAGCAGTTCCGGGACAGGCGTCTACAATGAGCAGTTCTTC
v_gene: TRBV12-3/TRBV12-4; j_gene: TRBJ1-1; d_gene: TRBD1; abundance: -; CDR3aa: CASSPNRGTEAFF; CDR3nt: TGTGCCAGCAGCCCTAACAGGGGTACTGAAGCTTTCTTT
v_gene: TRBV4-2; j_gene: TRBJ2-6; d_gene: TRBD2; abundance: -; CDR3aa: CASSQWIGTSGSSGANVLTF; CDR3nt: TGTGCCAGCAGCCAATGGATCGGGACTAGCGGGAGCTCTGGGGCCAACGTCCTGACTTTC
v_gene: TRBV18; j_gene: TRBJ1-1; d_gene: -; abundance: -; CDR3aa: CASSPQGLPNTEAFF; CDR3nt: TGTGCCAGCTCACCACAGGGACTCCCGAACACTGAAGCTTTCTTT
v_gene: TRBV19; j_gene: TRBJ1-4; d_gene: -; abundance: once; CDR3aa: CASTQGGSPQLFF; CDR3nt: TGTGCCAGTACCCAAGGCGGGTCCCCTCAACTGTTTTTT
v_gene: TRBV15; j_gene: TRBJ2-3; d_gene: TRBD1; abundance: -; CDR3aa: CATSRGQGAADTQYF; CDR3nt: TGTGCCACCAGCAGGGGACAGGGGGCCGCAGATACGCAGTATTTT